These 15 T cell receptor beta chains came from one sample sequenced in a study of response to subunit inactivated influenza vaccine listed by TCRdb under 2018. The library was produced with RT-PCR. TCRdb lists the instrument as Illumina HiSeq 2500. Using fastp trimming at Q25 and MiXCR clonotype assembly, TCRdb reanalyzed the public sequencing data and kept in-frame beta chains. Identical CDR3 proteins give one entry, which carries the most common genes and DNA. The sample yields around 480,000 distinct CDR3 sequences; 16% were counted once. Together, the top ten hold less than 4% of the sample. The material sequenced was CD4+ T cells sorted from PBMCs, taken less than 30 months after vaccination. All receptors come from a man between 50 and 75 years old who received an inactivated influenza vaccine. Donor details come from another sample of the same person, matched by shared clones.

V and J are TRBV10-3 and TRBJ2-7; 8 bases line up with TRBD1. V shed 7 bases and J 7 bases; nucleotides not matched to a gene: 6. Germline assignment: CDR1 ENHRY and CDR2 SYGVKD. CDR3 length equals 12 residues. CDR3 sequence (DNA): TGTGCCATCAAAGAGACAGGGGAAGAGCAGTACTTC. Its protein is CAIKETGEEQYF.

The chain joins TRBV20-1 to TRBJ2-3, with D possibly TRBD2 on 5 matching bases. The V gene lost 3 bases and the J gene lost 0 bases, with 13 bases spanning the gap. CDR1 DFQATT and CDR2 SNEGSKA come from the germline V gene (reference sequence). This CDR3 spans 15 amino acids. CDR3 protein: CSASHAGPSTDTQYF. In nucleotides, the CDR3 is TGCAGTGCTAGTCACGCGGGTCCGAGCACAGATACGCAGTATTTT.

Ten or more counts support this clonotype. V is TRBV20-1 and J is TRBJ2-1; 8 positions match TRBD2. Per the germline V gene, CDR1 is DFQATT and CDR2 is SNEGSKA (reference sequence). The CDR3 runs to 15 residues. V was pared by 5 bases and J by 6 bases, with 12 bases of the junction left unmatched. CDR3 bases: TGCAGTGCTCCCGGACTAGCCACCTACTTCAATGAGCAGTTCTTC. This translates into CSAPGLATYFNEQFF.

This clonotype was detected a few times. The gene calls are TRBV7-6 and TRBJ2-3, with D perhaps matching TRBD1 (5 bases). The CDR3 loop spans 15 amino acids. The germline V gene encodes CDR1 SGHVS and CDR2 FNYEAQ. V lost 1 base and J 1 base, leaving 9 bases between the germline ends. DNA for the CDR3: TGTGCCAGCAGCTTAGGTGGACACCGCACAGATACGCAGTATTTT. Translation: CASSLGGHRTDTQYF. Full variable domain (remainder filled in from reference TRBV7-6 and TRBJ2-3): GAGVSQSPRYKVTKRGQDVALRCDPISGHVSLYWYRQALGQGPEFLTYFNYEAQQDKSGLPNDRFSAERPEGSISTLTIQRTEQRDSAMYRCASSLGGHRTDTQYFGPGTRLTVL.

CDR3: CASSQVLTSKNTEAFF. As DNA, the CDR3 is TGCGCCAGCAGCCAAGTTCTTACCAGTAAGAACACTGAAGCTTTCTTT. The rearrangement links TRBV4-1 to TRBJ1-1; D call uncertain. Trimming shortened V by 1 base and J by 1 base, and 13 bases separated the two germline ends. This CDR3 is built from 16 residues. Germline-derived CDR1 and CDR2 are MGHRA and YSYEKL.

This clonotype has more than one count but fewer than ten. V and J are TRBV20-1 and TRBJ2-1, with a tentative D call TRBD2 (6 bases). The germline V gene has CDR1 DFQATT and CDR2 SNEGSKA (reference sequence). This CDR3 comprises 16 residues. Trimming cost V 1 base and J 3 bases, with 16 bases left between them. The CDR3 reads CSARAAGGEHYNEQFF. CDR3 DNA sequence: TGCAGTGCTAGAGCGGCGGGCGGGGAGCACTACAATGAGCAGTTCTTC.

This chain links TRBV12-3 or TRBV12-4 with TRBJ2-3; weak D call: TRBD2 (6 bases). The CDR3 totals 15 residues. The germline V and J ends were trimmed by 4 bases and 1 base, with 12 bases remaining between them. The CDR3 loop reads CASSSFGGGTDTQYF. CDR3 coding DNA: TGTGCCAGCAGTTCCTTTGGCGGGGGCACAGATACGCAGTATTTT.

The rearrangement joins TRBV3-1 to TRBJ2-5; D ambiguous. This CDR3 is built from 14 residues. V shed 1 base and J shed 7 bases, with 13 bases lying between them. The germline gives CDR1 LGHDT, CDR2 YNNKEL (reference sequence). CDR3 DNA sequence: TGTGCCAGCAGCCAAGGGGCCGGTTCAGGGACCCAGTACTTC. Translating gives CASSQGAGSGTQYF.

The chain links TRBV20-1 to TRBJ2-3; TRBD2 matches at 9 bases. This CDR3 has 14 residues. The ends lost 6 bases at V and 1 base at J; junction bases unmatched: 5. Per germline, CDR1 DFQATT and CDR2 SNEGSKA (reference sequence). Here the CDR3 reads CSAVASGGTDTQYF. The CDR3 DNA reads TGCAGTGCCGTCGCTAGCGGGGGCACAGATACGCAGTATTTT.

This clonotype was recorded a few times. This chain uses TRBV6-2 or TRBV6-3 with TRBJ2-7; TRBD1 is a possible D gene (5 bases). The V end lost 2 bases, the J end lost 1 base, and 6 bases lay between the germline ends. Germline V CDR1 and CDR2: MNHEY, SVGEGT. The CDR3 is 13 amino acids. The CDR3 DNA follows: TGTGCCAGCAGTTACGCAGGGTCCTACGAGCAGTACTTC. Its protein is CASSYAGSYEQYF.

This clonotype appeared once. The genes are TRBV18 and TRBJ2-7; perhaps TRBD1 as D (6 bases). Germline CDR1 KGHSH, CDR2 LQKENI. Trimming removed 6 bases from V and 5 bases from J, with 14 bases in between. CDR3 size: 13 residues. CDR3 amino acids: CASSPTGSNEQYF. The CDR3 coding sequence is TGTGCCAGCTCGCCTACAGGGTCCAACGAGCAGTACTTC. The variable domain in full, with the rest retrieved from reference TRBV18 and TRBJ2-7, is NAGVMQNPRHLVRRRGQEARLRCSPMKGHSHVYWYRQLPEEGLKFMVYLQKENIIDESGMPKERFSAEFPKEGPSILRIQQVVRGDSAAYFCASSPTGSNEQYFGPGTRLTVT.

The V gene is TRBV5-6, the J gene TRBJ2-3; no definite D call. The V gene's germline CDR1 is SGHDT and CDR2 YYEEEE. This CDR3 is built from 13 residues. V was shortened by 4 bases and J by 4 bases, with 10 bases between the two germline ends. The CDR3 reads CASSQVTADTQYF. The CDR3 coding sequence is TGTGCCAGCAGCCAGGTTACGGCAGATACGCAGTATTTT.

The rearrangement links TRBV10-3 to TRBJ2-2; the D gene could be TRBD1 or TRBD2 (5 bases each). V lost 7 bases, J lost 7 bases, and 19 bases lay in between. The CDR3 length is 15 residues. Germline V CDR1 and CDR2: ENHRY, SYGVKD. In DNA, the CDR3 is TGTGCCATCAAAGAGACCCGGGGCGTAGGCGGGGAGCTGTTTTTT. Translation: CAIKETRGVGGELFF.

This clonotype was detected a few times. CDR3 DNA sequence: TGCGCCAGCAGCCAAAGTCCGACTGAAAGCTACGAGCAGTACTTC. This translates into CASSQSPTESYEQYF. The chain combines TRBV4-1 with TRBJ2-7; D not resolved. The CDR3 contains 15 residues. Looked up from germline, CDR1 is MGHRA and CDR2 is YSYEKL. The V gene lost 2 bases and the J gene lost 3 bases, with 14 bases spanning the gap.

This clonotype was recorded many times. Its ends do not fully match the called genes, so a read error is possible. This CDR3 reads CAISVGGASTDTQYF. For the CDR3, the DNA is TGTGCAATCAGCGTCGGCGGGGCTAGCACAGATACGCAGTATTTT. The gene calls are TRBV10-3 and TRBJ2-3, with D perhaps matching TRBD2 (6 bases). In germline, CDR1 is ENHRY, CDR2 SYGVKD. This CDR3 comprises 15 residues.